The rows below give T cell receptor beta chains drawn from one sample of a study of immune characteristics of hereditary and idiopathic chronic pancreatitis. Some clones are missing from TCRdb's copy, which holds only in-frame ones; the method was immunoSEQ multiplex PCR. The sample contains several thousand clones, roughly 73% of which appear only once. Sequencing input: pancreas tissue with hereditary chronic pancreatitis. The receptors derive from a human donor with chronic pancreatitis. The CDR3 runs from the conserved cysteine through the conserved F or W. A D gene is named only where the DNA matches it firmly. Rows give clone size only sometimes, using once, few, many, or a class for an expanded clone.

CDR3aa,CDR3nt,j_gene,d_gene,abundance,len,v_gene
CASSTTYTDTQYF,TGTGCCAGTAGTACCACCTACACAGATACGCAGTATTTT,TRBJ2-3,NA,NA,13,TRBV19
CASSQDYTGTQYF,TGCGCCAGCAGCCAAGATTATACGGGGACCCAGTACTTC,TRBJ2-5,NA,NA,13,TRBV4-1
CASSQERSGGAETQYF,TGTGCCAGCAGCCAAGAGCGAAGCGGGGGGGCGGAGACCCAGTACTTC,TRBJ2-5,TRBD2,NA,16,TRBV4-2
CASSSGAAGNTIYF,TGTGCCAGTAGCTCGGGAGCCGCTGGAAACACCATATATTTT,TRBJ1-3,NA,NA,14,TRBV19
CASSLGGLRGYTF,TGTGCCAGCAGTTTAGGGGGGCTCCGGGGCTACACCTTC,TRBJ1-2,NA,NA,13,TRBV12-3/TRBV12-4
CSAEYQETQYF,TGCAGTGCTGAGTACCAAGAGACCCAGTACTTC,TRBJ2-5,NA,few,11,TRBV20-1
CASSQDLVSGDEAFF,TGTGCCAGCAGCCAAGATCTGGTGTCAGGGGATGAAGCTTTCTTT,TRBJ1-1,NA,NA,15,TRBV4-2
CASSSGQQWYF,TGTGCCAGCAGCTCCGGGCAACAATGGTATTTT,TRBJ2-3,NA,NA,11,TRBV7-9
CASSVLDSSYNEQFF,TGTGCCAGCAGTGTCTTGGACTCCTCCTACAATGAGCAGTTCTTC,TRBJ2-1,NA,NA,15,TRBV6-1
CASSDRGTSGGAEQFF,TGTGCCAGCAGTGACCGTGGGACTAGCGGGGGGGCCGAGCAGTTCTTC,TRBJ2-1,TRBD2,NA,16,TRBV6-4
CASSQDEIPGGYTF,TGTGCCAGCAGCCAAGACGAGATTCCGGGCGGCTACACCTTC,TRBJ1-2,NA,NA,14,TRBV3-1/TRBV3-2
CASSLVGYEGYTF,TGTGCCAGCAGCTTGGTGGGATATGAAGGCTACACCTTC,TRBJ1-2,NA,NA,13,TRBV5-8
CASSSYGQGGNSPLHF,TGTGCCAGCAGTTCTTATGGACAGGGGGGGAATTCACCCCTCCACTTT,TRBJ1-6,TRBD1,once,16,TRBV27
CASSPSYNEQFF,TGTGCCAGCAGTCCCTCCTACAATGAGCAGTTCTTC,TRBJ2-1,NA,NA,12,TRBV27
CARCHSTDNQPQHF,TGCGCCAGATGCCATTCGACCGACAATCAGCCCCAGCATTTT,TRBJ1-5,NA,once,14,TRBV5-1
CASSQVPAGKNTEAFF,TGCGCCAGCAGCCAAGTGCCAGCCGGGAAGAATACTGAAGCTTTCTTT,TRBJ1-1,NA,medium-sized,16,TRBV4-1
CASSLTGGSSEAFF,TGCGCCAGCAGCTTAACCGGTGGAAGTTCTGAAGCTTTCTTT,TRBJ1-1,NA,NA,14,TRBV5-1
CASSNTTGSYNEQFF,TGTGCCAGCAGCAACACGACAGGGTCCTACAATGAGCAGTTCTTC,TRBJ2-1,TRBD1,few,15,TRBV7-9
CASSLPSETQYF,TGTGCCAGCAGCCTCCCCTCAGAGACCCAGTACTTC,TRBJ2-5,NA,NA,12,TRBV3-1/TRBV3-2
CASSRQTSDGTDTQYF,TGTGCCAGCAGCCGGCAGACTAGCGATGGCACAGATACGCAGTATTTT,TRBJ2-3,TRBD2,few,16,TRBV3-1/TRBV3-2
CSVDRLASGANVLTF,TGCAGCGTTGATCGGCTTGCCTCTGGGGCCAACGTCCTGACTTTC,TRBJ2-6,NA,NA,15,TRBV29-1
CASSQNRDRSPLHF,TGTGCCAGCAGCCAAAACAGGGATCGATCACCCCTCCACTTT,TRBJ1-6,NA,NA,14,TRBV7-8
CASSLGHYNSPLHF,TGTGCCAGCAGCTTAGGACATTATAATTCACCCCTCCACTTT,TRBJ1-6,NA,few,14,TRBV7-9
CASSRDRAHEQYF,TGTGCCAGCAGTAGGGACAGGGCCCACGAGCAGTACTTC,TRBJ2-7,TRBD1,NA,13,TRBV6-5
CASSPAIAGGAGEQFF,TGTGCCAGCAGCCCTGCAATAGCGGGAGGGGCCGGTGAGCAGTTCTTC,TRBJ2-1,TRBD2,NA,16,TRBV7-6
CASSEGDIGGGYGYTF,TGTGCCAGCAGTGAAGGGGATATTGGGGGGGGCTATGGCTACACCTTC,TRBJ1-2,NA,NA,16,TRBV6-1
CASSLRGPGFQETQYF,TGTGCCAGCAGCTTAAGGGGGCCCGGGTTCCAAGAGACCCAGTACTTC,TRBJ2-5,TRBD1,NA,16,TRBV11-1
CRAGTDYGYTF,TGCAGAGCCGGGACAGACTATGGCTACACCTTC,TRBJ1-2,TRBD1,NA,11,TRBV20-1
CASSYARQGHEQYF,TGTGCCAGCAGTTACGCTAGACAGGGCCACGAGCAGTACTTC,TRBJ2-7,TRBD1,NA,14,TRBV6-5
CASSELPDSGNTIYF,TGTGCCAGCAGCGAGCTTCCAGACTCTGGAAACACCATATATTTT,TRBJ1-3,NA,NA,15,TRBV6-5
CASSDDRSGNTIYF,TGTGCCAGCAGTGACGACAGGAGTGGAAACACCATATATTTT,TRBJ1-3,NA,NA,14,TRBV2
CASSPPVRGSEAFF,TGTGCCAGCTCACCACCGGTCCGGGGGTCCGAAGCTTTCTTT,TRBJ1-1,NA,few,14,TRBV18
CASSLGQGGGYTF,TGTGCCAGCAGTTTGGGGCAGGGGGGGGGCTACACCTTC,TRBJ1-2,TRBD1,NA,13,TRBV12-3/TRBV12-4
CASRHQGAPQHF,TGTGCCAGTAGACATCAGGGGGCGCCCCAGCATTTT,TRBJ1-5,TRBD1,NA,12,TRBV19
CATRDSTDTQYF,TGTGCCACCAGGGACAGCACAGATACGCAGTATTTT,TRBJ2-3,NA,NA,12,TRBV24-1
CASSPRGTTDTQYF,TGTGCCAGCAGCCCGCGGGGGACCACAGATACGCAGTATTTT,TRBJ2-3,TRBD2,NA,14,TRBV11-3
CASNLRGETQYF,TGTGCCAGCAACTTGCGAGGGGAGACCCAGTACTTC,TRBJ2-5,NA,once,12,TRBV12-3/TRBV12-4
CASSRGGNEKLFF,TGTGCCAGCAGTAGGGGGGGAAATGAAAAACTGTTTTTT,TRBJ1-4,NA,NA,13,TRBV6-5
CASSQADTKETQYF,TGTGCCAGCAGCCAAGCGGATACAAAAGAGACCCAGTACTTC,TRBJ2-5,NA,NA,14,TRBV6-5
CASSEDPDRPGGYTF,TGTGCCAGCAGTGAAGACCCGGACAGACCCGGGGGCTACACCTTC,TRBJ1-2,NA,NA,15,TRBV6-1
CASTRLAGGGEQYF,TGTGCCAGCACTCGACTAGCGGGGGGTGGGGAGCAGTACTTC,TRBJ2-7,TRBD2,NA,14,TRBV6-5
CASSFRRGSQETQYF,TGTGCCAGCAGCTTCCGGCGGGGGTCGCAAGAGACCCAGTACTTC,TRBJ2-5,TRBD2,NA,15,TRBV7-2
CASSPFAGGSTDTQYF,TGTGCCAGCAGCCCTTTTGCGGGGGGGAGCACAGATACGCAGTATTTT,TRBJ2-3,TRBD2,NA,16,TRBV6-6
CASSPSGGASGANVLTF,TGCGCCAGCAGCCCTAGCGGGGGGGCCTCTGGGGCCAACGTCCTGACTTTC,TRBJ2-6,TRBD2,NA,17,TRBV4-3
CASSPGQVVNYGYTF,TGCGCCAGCAGCCCGGGACAAGTAGTTAACTATGGCTACACCTTC,TRBJ1-2,NA,NA,15,TRBV5-1
CASSAIQGARDTQYF,TGTGCCAGTAGTGCCATACAGGGGGCGCGAGATACGCAGTATTTT,TRBJ2-3,TRBD1,NA,15,TRBV19
CASSEDGNSPLHF,TGTGCCAGCAGTGAAGACGGTAATTCACCCCTCCACTTT,TRBJ1-6,NA,NA,13,TRBV2